The rows below give T cell receptor beta chains drawn from one sample of a study of T cells in localized non-small cell lung cancer. Clones were read by immunoSEQ multiplex PCR, and TCRdb kept only the in-frame ones, dropping some. The sample lists roughly 35,000 clones; more than 80% were seen once. The sequences come from peripheral blood, collected before any cancer treatment. The source of these receptors is a female donor of 60 years or more with stage I lung adenocarcinoma. The conserved cysteine and the conserved F or W are not part of the CDR3 here.

V: TRBV28
J: TRBJ1-4
CDR3: ASSPDRTNEKLF

V: TRBV15
J: TRBJ1-1
CDR3: ATSRSVGGANTEAF

V: TRBV5-6
J: TRBJ1-1
CDR3: ASSLAVRVDTEAF

V: TRBV27
J: TRBJ1-6
CDR3: ASSFQAGSPLH

V: TRBV28
J: TRBJ1-2
CDR3: ASSSSRSGYT

V: TRBV25-1
J: TRBJ1-2
CDR3: ASSPTGNGYT

V: TRBV28
J: TRBJ1-5
CDR3: ASSFPDRGGNQPQH

V: TRBV6-6
J: TRBJ1-1
CDR3: ASSWADRRRGAEAF

V: TRBV27
J: TRBJ1-4
CDR3: ASSLSPGQGLF

V: TRBV5-1
J: TRBJ1-3
CDR3: ASSLTPWGVPGNTIY

V: TRBV5-1
J: TRBJ2-2
CDR3: ASSLGGRFAGELF

V: TRBV4-1
J: TRBJ2-6
CDR3: ASTPALTSGGPQGANVLT

V: TRBV6-5
J: TRBJ2-1
CDR3: ASSRDISEQF

V: TRBV5-4
J: TRBJ2-3
CDR3: ASSLVLAGEADTQY

V: TRBV19
J: TRBJ1-5
CDR3: ASSSGGEGAGNQPQH

V: TRBV7-2
J: TRBJ1-5
CDR3: ASSPVGGDSNQPQH

V: TRBV5-1
J: TRBJ2-7
CDR3: ASSLGASGGGTYEQY

V: TRBV29-1
J: TRBJ2-3
CDR3: SVATASGTDTQY

V: TRBV15
J: TRBJ1-4
CDR3: ATSREAGGYEKLF

V: TRBV28
J: TRBJ2-4
CDR3: ASSPNAWGTMHIQY

V: TRBV19
J: TRBJ1-2
CDR3: ASSIKRGRETYGYT

V: TRBV11-2
J: TRBJ2-1
CDR3: ASSLYVSAGGYNEQF

V: TRBV19
J: TRBJ2-5
CDR3: ASSSRALQETQY

V: TRBV27
J: TRBJ1-1
CDR3: ASREGGGAGTEAF

V: TRBV5-1
J: TRBJ2-5
CDR3: ASSLAGTSQETQY

V: TRBV10-2
J: TRBJ2-5
CDR3: ASSEVARVAQY

V: TRBV6-5
J: TRBJ2-7
CDR3: ASRHGQGEQY

V: TRBV21-1
J: TRBJ2-5
CDR3: ASSKETGGRETQY

V: TRBV9
J: TRBJ1-2
CDR3: ASSVVGTGNYGYT

V: TRBV5-6
J: TRBJ2-7
CDR3: ASRERGYVSYEQY

V: TRBV19
J: TRBJ2-4
CDR3: ASTPRWGQGSKNIQY

V: TRBV7-9
J: TRBJ1-2
CDR3: ASDYQGNYGYT

V: TRBV28
J: TRBJ1-3
CDR3: ASSLQGGSPGNTIY

V: TRBV2
J: TRBJ1-1
CDR3: ANTRGNTEAF

V: TRBV7-6
J: TRBJ2-3
CDR3: ASSSGLAGGVGTDTQY

V: TRBV6-1
J: TRBJ2-6
CDR3: ASSAQSGSGANVLT

V: TRBV4-2
J: TRBJ1-5
CDR3: ASSQGGGRPQH

V: TRBV7-9
J: TRBJ2-3
CDR3: ASSTRGEGTDTQY

V: TRBV12-2
J: TRBJ2-7
CDR3: ASRQYYEQY

V: TRBV28
J: TRBJ1-5
CDR3: ASSLPSRGAQH

V: TRBV5-1
J: TRBJ1-3
CDR3: ASRPGGPFSGNTIY

V: TRBV7-9
J: TRBJ2-1
CDR3: ASSLERRRISEQF

V: TRBV10-3
J: TRBJ1-2
CDR3: AITTKMGGHGYT

V: TRBV11-3
J: TRBJ2-2
CDR3: ASSFQGATGELF

V: TRBV6-1
J: TRBJ2-5
CDR3: ASSVTQGGETQY